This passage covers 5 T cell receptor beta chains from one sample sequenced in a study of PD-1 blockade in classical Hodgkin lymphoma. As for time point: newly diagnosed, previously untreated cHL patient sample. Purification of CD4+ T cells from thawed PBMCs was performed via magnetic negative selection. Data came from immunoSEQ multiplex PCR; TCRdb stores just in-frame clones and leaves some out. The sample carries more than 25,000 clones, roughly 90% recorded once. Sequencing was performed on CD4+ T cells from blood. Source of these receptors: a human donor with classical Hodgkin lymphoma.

The CDR3, as DNA: TGTGCCAGCAGAAGAGACGGCCCCTACGAGCAGTACTTC. Amino acids: CASRRDGPYEQYF. The genes are TRBV6-6 and TRBJ2-7; D unresolved. The germline V and J ends were trimmed by 6 bases and 2 bases, with 11 bases remaining between them. The germline gives CDR1 MNHNY, CDR2 SVGAGI (reference sequence). This CDR3 spans 13 amino acids.

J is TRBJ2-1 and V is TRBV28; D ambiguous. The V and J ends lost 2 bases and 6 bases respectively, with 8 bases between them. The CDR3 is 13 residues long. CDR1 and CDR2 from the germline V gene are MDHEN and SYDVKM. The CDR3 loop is CASSLAHVNEQFF. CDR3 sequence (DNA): TGTGCCAGCAGTTTAGCCCATGTCAATGAGCAGTTCTTC.

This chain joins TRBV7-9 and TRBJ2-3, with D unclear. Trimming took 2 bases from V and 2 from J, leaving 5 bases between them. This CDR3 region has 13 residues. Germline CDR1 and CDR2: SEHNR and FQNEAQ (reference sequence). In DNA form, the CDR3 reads TGTGCCAGCAGCTTACCCAACACAGATACGCAGTATTTT. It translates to CASSLPNTDTQYF.

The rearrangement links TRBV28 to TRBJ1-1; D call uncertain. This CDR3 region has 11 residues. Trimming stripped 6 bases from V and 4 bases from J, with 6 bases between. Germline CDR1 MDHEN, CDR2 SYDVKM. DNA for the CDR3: TGTGCCAGCAGGGTGACCACTGAAGCTTTCTTT. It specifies CASRVTTEAFF.

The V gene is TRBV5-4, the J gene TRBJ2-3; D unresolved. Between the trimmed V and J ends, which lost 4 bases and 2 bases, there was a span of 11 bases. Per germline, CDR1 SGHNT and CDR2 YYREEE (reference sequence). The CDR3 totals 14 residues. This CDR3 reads CASSLGPPTDTQYF. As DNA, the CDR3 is TGTGCCAGCAGCCTCGGGCCCCCCACAGATACGCAGTATTTT.